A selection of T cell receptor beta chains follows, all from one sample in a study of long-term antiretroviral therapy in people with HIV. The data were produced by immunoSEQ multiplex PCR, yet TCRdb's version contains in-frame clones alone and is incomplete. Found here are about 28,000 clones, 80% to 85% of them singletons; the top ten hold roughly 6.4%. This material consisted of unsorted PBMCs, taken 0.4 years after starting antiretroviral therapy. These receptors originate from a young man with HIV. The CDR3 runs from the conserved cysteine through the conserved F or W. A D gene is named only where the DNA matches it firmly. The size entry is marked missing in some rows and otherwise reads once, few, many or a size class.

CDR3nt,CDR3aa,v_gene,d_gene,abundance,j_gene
TGTGCCAGCAGCTTAGAGAGGGCAGCGGCTAGCACAGATACGCAGTATTTT,CASSLERAAASTDTQYF,TRBV7-9,-,-,TRBJ2-3
TGTGCCAGCAGCTTAGACCCGACAGGGGGCTGGCATGGCTACACCTTC,CASSLDPTGGWHGYTF,TRBV11-2,TRBD1,-,TRBJ1-2
TGTGCCAGCAGCCCCGGAGAGGGCAATTCTGGCTACACCTTC,CASSPGEGNSGYTF,TRBV11-1,-,-,TRBJ1-2
TGCGCCAGCAGCCCAATGACAGGGTCCTACGAGCAGTACTTC,CASSPMTGSYEQYF,TRBV4-3,TRBD1,-,TRBJ2-7
TGTGCCAGCAGTGAACCCTCATTGGAGAGCTCCTACGAGCAGTACTTC,CASSEPSLESSYEQYF,TRBV6-1,-,-,TRBJ2-7
TGCGCCAGCAGCCAACGACAGGGGGTAGGCTACACCTTC,CASSQRQGVGYTF,TRBV4-1,TRBD1,few,TRBJ1-2
TGCAGCGCGACAGGTAAACCCCAGGATTACAATGAGCAGTTCTTC,CSATGKPQDYNEQFF,TRBV29-1,-,-,TRBJ2-1
TGTGCCAGCATTAATGGGCCTAGCGGGAGCGGGGAGCTGTTTTTT,CASINGPSGSGELFF,TRBV2,TRBD2,once,TRBJ2-2
TGCAGCGTGCAACAGGGAGGGGATTATGGCTACACCTTC,CSVQQGGDYGYTF,TRBV29-1,-,-,TRBJ1-2
TGTGCCAGCAGCTTGGAGGGCAGGGGCCACCAGAACACTGAAGCTTTCTTT,CASSLEGRGHQNTEAFF,TRBV5-6,-,-,TRBJ1-1
TGTGCCAGCAGTGAAGCCTGGGGACAGGGGTTGGAGCATTTT,CASSEAWGQGLEHF,TRBV2,TRBD1,-,TRBJ1-5
TGTGCCAGCTGGTTTTCTCCCGGCTACACCTTC,CASWFSPGYTF,TRBV6-6,-,-,TRBJ1-2
TGTGCCAGCACCCCGGGGACAGGGGGCGAGCAGTACTTC,CASTPGTGGEQYF,TRBV27,TRBD1,-,TRBJ2-7
TGTGCCAGCAGCTTAGAAGCGGCAATATTAGGGGACGAGCAGTACTTC,CASSLEAAILGDEQYF,TRBV7-2,-,-,TRBJ2-7
TGTGCCAGCAGCTTTACACAGGATCTAAGCTCCTACGAGCAGTACTTC,CASSFTQDLSSYEQYF,TRBV7-9,-,-,TRBJ2-7
TGCGCCAGCAGCTTGAGCATAGGAGCGGGGGGCCGCCAGAGCACAGATACGCAGTATTTT,CASSLSIGAGGRQSTDTQYF,TRBV5-1,TRBD2,-,TRBJ2-3
TGTGCCAGCAGCTCAGGGTGGGACCGCCGCGGGGAGCTGTTTTTT,CASSSGWDRRGELFF,TRBV5-4,-,-,TRBJ2-2
TGCGCCAGCAGCTTGCCCCGAAATGACAGGCACTCCTACAATGAGCAGTTCTTC,CASSLPRNDRHSYNEQFF,TRBV5-1,-,-,TRBJ2-1
TGTGCCAGCAGCCCCGGACTAGCGGGGGGCTTAGAGTTCTACAATGAGCAGTTCTTC,CASSPGLAGGLEFYNEQFF,TRBV5-8,TRBD2,-,TRBJ2-1
TGTGCCAGCAGCTTGACTGGTGGTAATGAGCAGTTCTTC,CASSLTGGNEQFF,TRBV5-4,-,-,TRBJ2-1
TGTGCCAGCAGCTTAGCTGGGTTTCCTAGGGAGCAGTACTTC,CASSLAGFPREQYF,TRBV7-6,-,-,TRBJ2-7
TGTGCCATCAGTGAGTCGGACGGTGAAGCTTTCTTT,CAISESDGEAFF,TRBV10-3,-,-,TRBJ1-1
TGTGCCAGCAGCGCCGAGGGGGGGAGTCTCTACGAGCAGTACTTC,CASSAEGGSLYEQYF,TRBV9,-,once,TRBJ2-7
TGTGCCAGCTCCCGAACAGACGGGGCCTACGAGCAGTACTTC,CASSRTDGAYEQYF,TRBV18,-,once,TRBJ2-7
TGTGCCACCAACGACAGAGACACCGGGGAGCTGTTTTTT,CATNDRDTGELFF,TRBV6-6,-,-,TRBJ2-2
TGTGCCATCGGGGAGGGGTCGGTGGCGGGACCCTACGAGCAGTACTTC,CAIGEGSVAGPYEQYF,TRBV10-3,TRBD2,-,TRBJ2-7
TGTGCCAGCAGCGTAGGTTGGGGGGTAGCCAAAAACATTCAGTACTTC,CASSVGWGVAKNIQYF,TRBV9,-,-,TRBJ2-4
TGTGCCAGTACCCGCGGAAGGGGTGGCAGCAATCAGCCCCAGCATTTT,CASTRGRGGSNQPQHF,TRBV19,-,-,TRBJ1-5
TGTGCCAGCAGTGAAGCCTCGGGACAGCCCGACGGCTACACCTTC,CASSEASGQPDGYTF,TRBV2,TRBD1,-,TRBJ1-2
TGTGCCAGTAGTGGGGGACAGGGGATCTCCTACGAGCAGTACTTC,CASSGGQGISYEQYF,TRBV19,TRBD1,-,TRBJ2-7
TGCGCCAGCAGCTTTGTACAGAGCTACGAGCAGTACTTC,CASSFVQSYEQYF,TRBV5-1,-,-,TRBJ2-7
TGTGCCAGCAGTTCCCACAGGGACGAGCAGTACTTC,CASSSHRDEQYF,TRBV7-9,-,-,TRBJ2-7
TGTGCCAGCAGTTCCTCTGGCGGGGGGGCCGGAGATACGCAGTATTTT,CASSSSGGGAGDTQYF,TRBV6-6,TRBD2,-,TRBJ2-3
TGTGCCAGCAGCTTAGTCGGGACAGATACGCAGTATTTT,CASSLVGTDTQYF,TRBV7-3,-,-,TRBJ2-3
TGTGCCAGCAGTACGACAGGGGGCTTTTACGAGCAGTACTTC,CASSTTGGFYEQYF,TRBV6-5,TRBD1,-,TRBJ2-7
TGCGCCAGCGCTTCCCTCGGAGGTGAAAAACTGTTTTTT,CASASLGGEKLFF,TRBV10-2,-,-,TRBJ1-4
TGCGCCAGCAGCTTGGCAGGCAGGGGGTCCTCCTACGAGCAGTACTTC,CASSLAGRGSSYEQYF,TRBV5-1,TRBD1,-,TRBJ2-7